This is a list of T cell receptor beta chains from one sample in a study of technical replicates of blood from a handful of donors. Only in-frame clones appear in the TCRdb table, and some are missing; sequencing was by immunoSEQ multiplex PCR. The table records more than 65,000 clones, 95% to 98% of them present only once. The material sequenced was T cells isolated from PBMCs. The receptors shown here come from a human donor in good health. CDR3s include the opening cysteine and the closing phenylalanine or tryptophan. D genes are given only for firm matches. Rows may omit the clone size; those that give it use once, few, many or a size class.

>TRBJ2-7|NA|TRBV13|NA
TGTGCCAGCAGCTTAGGTCCGGTCCTCGGCTCCTACGAGCAGTACTTC
CASSLGPVLGSYEQYF
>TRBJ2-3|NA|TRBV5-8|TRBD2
TGTGCCAGCAGCTTGGGACTAGCGGCTAGCACAGATACGCAGTATTTT
CASSLGLAASTDTQYF
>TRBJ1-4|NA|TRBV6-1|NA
TGTGCCAGCAGTTCCCAAGGGGAAGGTGAAAAACTGTTTTTT
CASSSQGEGEKLFF
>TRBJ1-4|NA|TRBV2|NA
TGTGCCAGCAGTGAACAGTTTAGTAGCGAAAAACTGTTTTTT
CASSEQFSSEKLFF
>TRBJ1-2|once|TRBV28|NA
TGTGCCAGCACCATAAGCGGAGGTCGGAGTGGCTACACCTTC
CASTISGGRSGYTF
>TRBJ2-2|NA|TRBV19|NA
TGTGCCAGTAGTCAACACCTCACCGGGGAGCTGTTTTTT
CASSQHLTGELFF
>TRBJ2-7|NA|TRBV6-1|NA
TGTGCCAGCACCCGGGCGGGAAGCTCCTACGAGCAGTACTTC
CASTRAGSSYEQYF
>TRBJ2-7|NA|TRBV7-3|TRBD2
TGTGCCAGCAGTTTAGCGGGATCCTACGAGCAGTACTTC
CASSLAGSYEQYF
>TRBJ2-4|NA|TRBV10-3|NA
TGTGCCATCAGTGACCCCGCGGGGCAGGCTAACATTCAGTACTTC
CAISDPAGQANIQYF
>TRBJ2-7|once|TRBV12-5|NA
TGTGCTAGTGGTTTGCCTAGGGGGTACAACTACGAGCAGTACTTC
CASGLPRGYNYEQYF
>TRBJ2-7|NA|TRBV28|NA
TGTGCCAGCAGTTTCGGCGGGCCCAACTCCTACGAGCAGTACTTC
CASSFGGPNSYEQYF
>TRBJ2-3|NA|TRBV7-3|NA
TGTGCCAGCAGCTTTGGCGGGATGCAGTATTTT
CASSFGGMQYF
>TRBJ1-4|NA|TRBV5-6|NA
TGTGCCAGCAGCTTGGTCTCAACTAATGAAAAACTGTTTTTT
CASSLVSTNEKLFF
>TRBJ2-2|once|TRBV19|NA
TGTGCCAGTACCATAATAGGGGGATACACCGGGGAGCTGTTTTTT
CASTIIGGYTGELFF
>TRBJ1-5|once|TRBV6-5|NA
TGTGCCAGCAGTTACGACATCAATCAGCCCCAGCATTTT
CASSYDINQPQHF
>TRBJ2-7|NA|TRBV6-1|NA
TGTGCCAGCAGTGAAGTTTCGTTGACAGGCTCCTACGAGCAGTACTTC
CASSEVSLTGSYEQYF
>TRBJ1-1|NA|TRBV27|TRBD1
TGTGCCAGCTCCCTCCAGGGGGCGGGCACTGAAGCTTTCTTT
CASSLQGAGTEAFF
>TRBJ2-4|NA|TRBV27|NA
TGTGCCAGCAGCCCTGACAGGACGAAAAACATTCAGTACTTC
CASSPDRTKNIQYF
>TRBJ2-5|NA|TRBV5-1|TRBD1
TGCGCCAGCCGGGGACAGGGGTTTAGTGAAAACCAAGAGACCCAGTACTTC
CASRGQGFSENQETQYF
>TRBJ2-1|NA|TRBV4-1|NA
TGCGCCAGCAGCCAATATTTGGGGGGAGCCTACAATGAGCAGTTCTTC
CASSQYLGGAYNEQFF
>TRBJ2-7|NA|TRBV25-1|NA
TGTGCCAGCAGTGCATCAGAATACTACGAGCAGTACTTC
CASSASEYYEQYF